The rows below give T cell receptor beta chains drawn from one sample of a study of T cell responses to AZD1222 COVID-19 vaccine. TCRdb keeps only in-frame clones here, not all; method: immunoSEQ multiplex PCR. The top ten hold approximately 7.6% of the sample, which has some 99,000 clones, around 93% seen once. The material sequenced was peripheral blood, taken on day 0 of AZD1222 vaccination. These receptors were collected from an adult in good health. The CDR3 runs from the conserved cysteine through the conserved F or W. Fields, in order: D gene, clone size, V gene, J gene, CDR3 protein, CDR3 DNA. D genes are given only for firm matches. The size entry is marked missing in some rows and otherwise reads once, few, many or a size class.

NA	NA	TRBV6-6	TRBJ1-2	CASSYSIGYGYTF	TGTGCCAGCAGTTACTCGATAGGATATGGCTACACCTTC
TRBD1	NA	TRBV29-1	TRBJ1-5	CSVGQGDFQPQHF	TGCAGCGTTGGACAGGGTGATTTCCAGCCCCAGCATTTT
NA	NA	TRBV2	TRBJ1-1	CASRKDSNTEAFF	TGTGCCAGCAGGAAGGACAGCAACACTGAAGCTTTCTTT
NA	once	TRBV6-5	TRBJ2-3	CASSRGLTDTQYF	TGTGCCAGCAGTCGGGGGCTTACAGATACGCAGTATTTT
TRBD1	NA	TRBV18	TRBJ1-3	CASSPPTGGGNTIYF	TGTGCCAGCTCACCTCCGACAGGGGGAGGAAACACCATATATTTT
NA	NA	TRBV4-2	TRBJ2-4	CASSQELTAGLAKNIQYF	TGTGCCAGCAGCCAAGAGCTTACGGCAGGGCTAGCCAAAAACATTCAGTACTTC
NA	NA	TRBV9	TRBJ2-1	CASSERGDKGYNEQFF	TGTGCCAGCAGCGAACGCGGGGACAAGGGCTACAATGAGCAGTTCTTC
NA	NA	TRBV29-1	TRBJ1-2	CSVESAGNYGYTF	TGCAGCGTTGAATCTGCAGGGAACTATGGCTACACCTTC
NA	NA	TRBV7-9	TRBJ1-5	CASSVDWERQPQHF	TGTGCCAGCAGCGTGGACTGGGAACGGCAGCCCCAGCATTTT
NA	NA	TRBV18	TRBJ1-5	CASSPSHGRGEPQHF	TGTGCCAGCTCCCCCTCCCACGGACGTGGGGAGCCCCAGCATTTT
NA	NA	TRBV23-1	TRBJ2-2	CASSHRTYFTGELFF	TGCGCCAGCAGTCACAGGACCTATTTCACCGGGGAGCTGTTTTTT
NA	NA	TRBV5-1	TRBJ1-2	CASSFGSGDYGYTF	TGCGCCAGCAGCTTTGGCTCAGGGGACTATGGCTACACCTTC
NA	NA	TRBV25-1	TRBJ2-7	CASIRSRGEGDEQYF	TGTGCCAGCATTCGAAGCCGGGGCGAAGGAGACGAGCAGTACTTC
NA	NA	TRBV12-3/TRBV12-4	TRBJ1-2	CASSLNTDYGYTF	TGTGCCAGCAGTTTAAACACAGACTATGGCTACACCTTC
NA	NA	TRBV4-3	TRBJ1-3	CASSQEGTFPGNTIYF	TGCGCCAGCAGCCAAGAAGGGACATTTCCTGGAAACACCATATATTTT
NA	NA	TRBV5-1	TRBJ1-5	CASSWDGDQPQHF	TGCGCCAGCAGCTGGGACGGCGATCAGCCCCAGCATTTT
TRBD2	NA	TRBV5-4	TRBJ2-3	CASSSRLAGAADTQYF	TGTGCCAGCAGCTCCCGACTAGCGGGAGCGGCAGATACGCAGTATTTT